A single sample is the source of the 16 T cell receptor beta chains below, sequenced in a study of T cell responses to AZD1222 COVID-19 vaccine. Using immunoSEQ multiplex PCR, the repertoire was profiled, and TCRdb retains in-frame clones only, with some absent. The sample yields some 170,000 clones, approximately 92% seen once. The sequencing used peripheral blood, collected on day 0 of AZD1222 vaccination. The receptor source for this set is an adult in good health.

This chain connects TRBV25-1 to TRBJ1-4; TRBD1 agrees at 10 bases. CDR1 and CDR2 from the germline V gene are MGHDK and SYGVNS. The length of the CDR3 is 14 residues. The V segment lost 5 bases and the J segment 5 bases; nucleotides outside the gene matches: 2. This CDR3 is CASSKDRGNEKLFF. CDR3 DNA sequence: TGTGCCAGCAGTAAGGACAGGGGGAATGAAAAACTGTTTTTT.

The CDR3 region is CASSFGVGTGGTEAFF. The DNA of the CDR3 is TGTGCCAGCAGTTTCGGCGTTGGGACAGGGGGCACTGAAGCTTTCTTT. V is TRBV27 and J is TRBJ1-1; 11 bases align to TRBD1. The V gene end was trimmed by 3 bases and the J gene end by 4 bases; junction bases not matched to a gene: 7. CDR3 length: 16 residues. The germline CDR1 and CDR2 sequences are MNHEY and SMNVEV (reference sequence).

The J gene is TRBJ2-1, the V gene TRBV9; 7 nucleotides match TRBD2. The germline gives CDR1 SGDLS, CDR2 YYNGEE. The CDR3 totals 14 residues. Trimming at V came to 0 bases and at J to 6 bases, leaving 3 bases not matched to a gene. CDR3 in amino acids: CASSVATSFNEQFF. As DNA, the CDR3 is TGTGCCAGCAGCGTAGCGACTAGCTTCAATGAGCAGTTCTTC.

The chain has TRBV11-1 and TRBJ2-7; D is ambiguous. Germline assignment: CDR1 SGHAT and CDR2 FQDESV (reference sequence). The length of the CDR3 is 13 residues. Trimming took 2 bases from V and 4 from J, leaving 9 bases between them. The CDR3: CASSLTAGYEQYF. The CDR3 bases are TGTGCCAGCAGCTTAACTGCCGGGTACGAGCAGTACTTC.

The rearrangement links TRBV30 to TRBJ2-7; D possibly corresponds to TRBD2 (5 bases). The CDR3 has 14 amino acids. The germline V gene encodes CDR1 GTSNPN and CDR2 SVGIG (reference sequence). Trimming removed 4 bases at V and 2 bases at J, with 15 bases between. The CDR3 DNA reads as TGTGCCTGGACCAACCATGAGGGAACCTACGAGCAGTACTTC. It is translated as CAWTNHEGTYEQYF.

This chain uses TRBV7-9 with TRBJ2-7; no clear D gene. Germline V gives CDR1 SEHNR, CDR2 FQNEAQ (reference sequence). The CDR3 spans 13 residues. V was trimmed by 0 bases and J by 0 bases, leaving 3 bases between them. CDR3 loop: CASSLADSYEQYF. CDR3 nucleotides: TGTGCCAGCAGCTTAGCCGACTCCTACGAGCAGTACTTC.

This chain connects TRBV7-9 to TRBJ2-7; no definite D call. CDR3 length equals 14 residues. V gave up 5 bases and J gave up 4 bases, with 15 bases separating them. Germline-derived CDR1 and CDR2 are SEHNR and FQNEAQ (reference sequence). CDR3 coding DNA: TGTGCCAGCAGCCCTACCCTATCGGAGTACGAGCAGTACTTC. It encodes CASSPTLSEYEQYF.

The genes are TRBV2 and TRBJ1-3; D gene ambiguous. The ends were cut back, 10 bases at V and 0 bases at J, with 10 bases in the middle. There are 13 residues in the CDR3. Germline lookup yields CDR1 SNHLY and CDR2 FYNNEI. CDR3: CATRRDSGNTIYF. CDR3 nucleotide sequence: TGTGCCACCCGGAGGGACTCTGGAAACACCATATATTTT.

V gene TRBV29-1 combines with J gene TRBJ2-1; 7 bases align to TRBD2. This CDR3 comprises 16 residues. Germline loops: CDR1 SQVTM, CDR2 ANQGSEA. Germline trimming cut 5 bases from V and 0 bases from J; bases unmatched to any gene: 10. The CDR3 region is CSVSGGGLSSYNEQFF. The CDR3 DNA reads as TGCAGCGTTTCTGGGGGAGGGCTGAGCTCCTACAATGAGCAGTTCTTC.

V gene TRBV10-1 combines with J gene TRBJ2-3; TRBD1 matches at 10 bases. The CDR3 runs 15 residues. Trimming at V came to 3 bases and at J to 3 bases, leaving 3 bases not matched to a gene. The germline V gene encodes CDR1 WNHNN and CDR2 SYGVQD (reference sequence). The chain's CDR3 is CASSEGTGDTDTQYF. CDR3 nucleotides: TGCGCCAGCAGTGAAGGGACAGGGGATACAGATACGCAGTATTTT.

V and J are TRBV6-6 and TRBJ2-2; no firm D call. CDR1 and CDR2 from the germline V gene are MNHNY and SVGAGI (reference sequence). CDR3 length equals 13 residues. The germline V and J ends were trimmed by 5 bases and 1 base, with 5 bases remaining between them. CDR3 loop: CASSIQNTGELFF. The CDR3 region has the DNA TGTGCCAGCAGTATACAGAACACCGGGGAGCTGTTTTTT.

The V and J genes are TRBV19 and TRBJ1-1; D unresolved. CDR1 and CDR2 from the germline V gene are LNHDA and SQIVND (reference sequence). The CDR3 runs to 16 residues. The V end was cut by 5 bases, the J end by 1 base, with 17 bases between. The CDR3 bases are TGTGCCAGTAGTCCCCGTGGTGTGGGGTGGAACACTGAAGCTTTCTTT. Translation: CASSPRGVGWNTEAFF.

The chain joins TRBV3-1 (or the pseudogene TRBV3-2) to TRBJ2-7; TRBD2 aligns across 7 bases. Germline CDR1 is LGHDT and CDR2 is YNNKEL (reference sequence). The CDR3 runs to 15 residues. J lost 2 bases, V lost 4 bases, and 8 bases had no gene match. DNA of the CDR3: TGTGCCAGCAGCCTTTTAGGACTAGATACCTACGAGCAGTACTTC. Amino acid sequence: CASSLLGLDTYEQYF.

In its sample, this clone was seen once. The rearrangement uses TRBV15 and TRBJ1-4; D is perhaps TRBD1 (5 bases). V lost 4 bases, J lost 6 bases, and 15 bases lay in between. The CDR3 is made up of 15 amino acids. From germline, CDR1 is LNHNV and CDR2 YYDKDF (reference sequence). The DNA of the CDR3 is TGTGCCACCAGCAAGCCGGGCGAAGGGGATGAAAAACTGTTTTTT. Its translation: CATSKPGEGDEKLFF.

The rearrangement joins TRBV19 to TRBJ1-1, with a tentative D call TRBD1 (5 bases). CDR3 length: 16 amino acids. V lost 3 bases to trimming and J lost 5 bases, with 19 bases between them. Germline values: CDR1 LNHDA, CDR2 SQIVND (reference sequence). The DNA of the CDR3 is TGTGCCAGTAGTATCGCCGGGCAGGGAACGGTAACTGAAGCTTTCTTT. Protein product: CASSIAGQGTVTEAFF.

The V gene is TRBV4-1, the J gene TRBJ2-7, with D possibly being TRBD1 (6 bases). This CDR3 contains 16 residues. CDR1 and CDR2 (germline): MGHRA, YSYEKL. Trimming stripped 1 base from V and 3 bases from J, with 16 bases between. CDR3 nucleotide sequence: TGCGCCAGCAGCCAAGGCCCAATCGAGACAGGCTACGAGCAGTACTTC. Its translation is CASSQGPIETGYEQYF.